This TCR beta chain emerged from a study of T cell responses to AZD1222 COVID-19 vaccine. Notes on the study in general: Among vaccine-associated CD4 TCRs, coverage spanned spike, with dominance at 160-218 and 743-854. Per reports, nearly half of all spike-specific TCRs target regions that are unmutated in variants. Only five to seven individuals given AZD1222 were seropositive at baseline. Repertoires were sampled only after the peak T cell response.

Concerning this clone itself: Antigen: not known.

This CDR3 is built from 12 residues. The germline V gene has CDR1 SNHLY and CDR2 FYNNEI. V was clipped by 6 bases and J by 0 bases, with 3 bases between them. Sequencing used immunoSEQ multiplex PCR; TCRdb keeps in-frame clones, though not all of them. Of 100,000 or so clones listed, 80% to 90% are singletons. The rearrangement joins TRBV2 to TRBJ2-1; D ambiguous. The TCR sequence derives from an adult who received the AZD1222 COVID-19 vaccine. Sequencing was performed on peripheral blood, taken 28 days after the second AZD1222 dose. The CDR3 DNA reads as TGTGCCAGCAGGGCCTCCTACAATGAGCAGTTCTTC. This encodes CASRASYNEQFF.